This T cell receptor beta chain comes out of a study of cytomegalovirus exposure and HLA in healthy donors. Looking at the study overall: In an early release, HLA-typed donors contributed 90 million or so unique TCR sequences.

Germline values: CDR1 SQVTM, CDR2 ANQGSEA. Germline trimming cut 6 bases from V and 5 bases from J; bases unmatched to any gene: 7. This CDR3 comprises 13 residues. Regarding the study as a whole: On later analysis, the bulk of CMV-associated TCR beta chains appeared to be HLA-restricted. Sequencing probably produced one cluster of sequence variants that were highly shared. When a later analysis compared HLA-associated TCR beta chains with equally common others, the HLA-associated chains turned out to be more clonally expanded and to have lower generation probabilities.

Points on this clone: What it binds is unknown.

Primers: 60 Vbeta forward and 13 Jbeta reverse. TCRdb keeps only in-frame clones here, not all; method: immunoSEQ multiplex PCR. The sample comprises 85,000 to 130,000 clones, 75% of which are singletons, and approximately 2.4% rests with the top ten. Sequencing was done on a sample of PBMCs. The receptor comes from a man in his forties in good health and CMV-seronegative. This chain joins TRBV29-1 and TRBJ2-3, with TRBD1 matching over 8 bases. The DNA of the CDR3 is TGCAGCGTGACGCAGGGGGCTGGAGATACGCAGTATTTT. Its translation: CSVTQGAGDTQYF.